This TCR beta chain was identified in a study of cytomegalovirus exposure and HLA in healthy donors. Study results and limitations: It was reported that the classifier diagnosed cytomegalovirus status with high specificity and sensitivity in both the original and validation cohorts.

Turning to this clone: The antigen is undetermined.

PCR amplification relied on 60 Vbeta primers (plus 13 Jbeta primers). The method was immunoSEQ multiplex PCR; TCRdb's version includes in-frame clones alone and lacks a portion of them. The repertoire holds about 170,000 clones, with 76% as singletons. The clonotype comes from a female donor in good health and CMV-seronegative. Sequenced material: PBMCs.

The CDR3 DNA is TGTGCCAGCAGGCCAAGCGGGATCTCCTACAATGAGCAGTTCTTC. This codes for CASRPSGISYNEQFF. The V gene is TRBV6-1, the J gene TRBJ2-1; the match to TRBD2 covers 7 bases. Trimming at V came to 6 bases and at J to 0 bases, leaving 5 bases not matched to a gene. Germline CDR1 MNHNS, CDR2 SASEGT. The length of the CDR3 is 15 residues.